Described below is a single TCR beta chain sequence and its context. Antigen: not known. The data stem from a study of shared clonotypes between healthy human individuals. Findings and caveats of the study: As a rule, naive subsets had a larger estimated richness than memory subsets. Blood was the only sampled material, and tissue repertoires likely differ.

CDR3 length: 17 amino acids. CDR1 and CDR2 (germline): SGHNT, YYREEE (reference sequence). Trimming removed 1 base from V and 2 bases from J; junction bases left unmatched: 9. Replicate PCRs run on sorted subsets employed 200 ng DNA, around 27,000 T cell genomes. As originally analysed: Owing to the provision of junction-only sequences devoid of quality scores by immunoSEQ, filtering differed. This table comes from immunoSEQ multiplex PCR, and its TCRdb copy is limited to in-frame clones, with some not included. From that table come the V and J calls and clone size; the DNA was used to work out D and trimming. The profile covers about 2 million clones, with about 95% appearing a single time and 0.1% to 0.15% taken by the ten largest.

This clonotype originated in a man younger than 30 in good health. The material sequenced was naive CD4+ T cells sorted from blood. This sample's subset: CD45RA+ positively selected. The V and J genes are TRBV5-4 and TRBJ2-5; the match to TRBD2 covers 9 bases. Written as DNA, the CDR3 is TGTGCCAGCAGCTTGATTGGCAGCGGGGGGCAACAAGAGACCCAGTACTTC. Translating gives CASSLIGSGGQQETQYF.